The 11 T cell receptor beta chains given below trace back to one sample, sequenced in a study of cytotoxic CD8 clonotypes in ibrutinib-treated CLL. Measured with immunoSEQ multiplex PCR; TCRdb has only the in-frame clones, and not every one. Here the sample spans 40,000 to 50,000 clones, about three fifths being singletons. The specimen comprised PBMCs, sampled after 24 months of ibrutinib treatment. The source of these receptors is a human donor with chronic lymphocytic leukemia.

The chain links TRBV6-5 to TRBJ1-1; D is unresolved. From germline, CDR1 is MNHEY and CDR2 SVGAGI. This CDR3 contains 15 residues. V lost 6 bases to trimming and J lost 3 bases, with 17 bases between them. The CDR3 loop reads CASRGMGGMDTEAFF. For the CDR3, the DNA is TGTGCCAGCAGAGGTATGGGAGGGATGGACACTGAAGCTTTCTTT.

The CDR3 spells CASSQLTSGFYEQYF. For the CDR3, the DNA is TGCGCCAGCAGCCAATTGACTAGCGGATTTTACGAGCAGTACTTC. The chain carries TRBV4-1 and TRBJ2-7; the match to TRBD2 covers 9 bases. Germline loops: CDR1 MGHRA, CDR2 YSYEKL. Trimming at V came to 2 bases and at J to 4 bases, leaving 6 bases not matched to a gene. This CDR3 region has 15 residues.

This chain joins TRBV5-1 and TRBJ2-1; 8 nucleotides align to TRBD2. Per the germline V gene, CDR1 is SGHRS and CDR2 is YFSETQ. Losses at the gene ends were 0 bases for V and 9 bases for J; bases not matched to a gene: 8. The CDR3 runs 15 residues. In DNA, the CDR3 is TGCGCCAGCAGCTTGGTAGCGGGGCCGGGGGTTGAGCAGTTCTTC. Protein: CASSLVAGPGVEQFF.

The sample holds one count of this clone. The chain is built from TRBV5-1 and TRBJ2-3, with 7 bases identical to TRBD1. The CDR3 runs to 14 residues. Germline CDR1 SGHRS, CDR2 YFSETQ. V was pared by 0 bases and J by 2 bases, with 0 bases of the junction left unmatched. The chain's CDR3 is CASSLEGATDTQYF. The DNA for the CDR3 is TGCGCCAGCAGCTTGGAGGGGGCCACAGATACGCAGTATTTT.

This chain uses TRBV15 with TRBJ2-2; no clear D gene. Looked up from germline, CDR1 is LNHNV and CDR2 is YYDKDF (reference sequence). There are 17 residues in the CDR3. V was trimmed by 2 bases and J by 5 bases, leaving 18 bases between them. Here the CDR3 reads CATSRNRPTSTTGELFF. The CDR3, as DNA: TGTGCCACCAGCAGAAACAGACCAACCTCTACGACCGGGGAGCTGTTTTTT.

This clone was observed a handful of times. The chain combines TRBV6-1 with TRBJ1-2; 7 bases match TRBD1. V shed 1 base, J shed 6 bases, and the junction held 8 bases outside the gene matches. Germline CDR1 and CDR2: MNHNS and SASEGT. CDR3 length: 15 amino acids. In DNA, the CDR3 is TGTGCCAGCAGTGAAGGGAGGGGGACAGCACATGGCTACACCTTC. It is translated as CASSEGRGTAHGYTF.

The V call is TRBV6-5, the J call TRBJ1-2, with 7 nucleotides matching TRBD1. This CDR3 region has 15 residues. The germline CDR1 and CDR2 sequences are MNHEY and SVGAGI. J was trimmed by 8 bases and V by 2 bases; bases with no gene match: 11. For the CDR3, the DNA is TGTGCCAGCAGTTACCGGCAGGGGGGTGCGTTGGGCTACACCTTC. It specifies CASSYRQGGALGYTF.

The DNA for the CDR3 is TGTGCCAGCAGCCAAGTAGGGACAGGAACGCGCGAGCAGTACTTC. This codes for CASSQVGTGTREQYF. This rearrangement joins TRBV14 to TRBJ2-7, with TRBD1 matching 8 bases. Germline V gene sequence: CDR1 SGHDN, CDR2 FVKESK. Trimming removed 1 base from V and 6 bases from J; junction bases left unmatched: 8. The CDR3 is 15 residues long.

The V call is TRBV19, the J call TRBJ2-1, with D possibly being TRBD2 (5 bases). Trimming removed 7 bases at V and 0 bases at J, with 7 bases between. The CDR3 sequence is 13 residues long. The germline V gene has CDR1 LNHDA and CDR2 SQIVND (reference sequence). CDR3 DNA sequence: TGTGCCAGTACGGGAACCTCCTACAATGAGCAGTTCTTC. Protein: CASTGTSYNEQFF. The variable domain in full, with the rest retrieved from reference TRBV19 and TRBJ2-1, is DGGITQSPKYLFRKEGQNVTLSCEQNLNHDAMYWYRQDPGQGLRLIYYSQIVNDFQKGDIAEGYSVSREKKESFPLTVTSAQKNPTAFYLCASTGTSYNEQFFGPGTRLTVL.

The rearrangement joins TRBV11-2 to TRBJ2-1; D gene ambiguous. Germline values: CDR1 SGHAT, CDR2 FQNNGV. Deletions cut 5 bases from V and 5 bases from J, with 16 bases between. The CDR3 is 15 amino acids. CDR3 bases: TGTGCCAGCAGCCCGCTTCCGCCGGCGAACAATGAGCAGTTCTTC. This sequence encodes CASSPLPPANNEQFF.

This chain connects TRBV5-1 to TRBJ2-7; 7 bases align to TRBD2. The germline V gene has CDR1 SGHRS and CDR2 YFSETQ. The CDR3 runs 16 residues. V dropped 4 bases and J dropped 3; count of bases not matched to a gene: 13. The chain's CDR3 is CASSIAPGSGNYEQYF. CDR3 DNA sequence: TGCGCCAGCAGCATCGCCCCGGGCAGCGGGAACTACGAGCAGTACTTC.